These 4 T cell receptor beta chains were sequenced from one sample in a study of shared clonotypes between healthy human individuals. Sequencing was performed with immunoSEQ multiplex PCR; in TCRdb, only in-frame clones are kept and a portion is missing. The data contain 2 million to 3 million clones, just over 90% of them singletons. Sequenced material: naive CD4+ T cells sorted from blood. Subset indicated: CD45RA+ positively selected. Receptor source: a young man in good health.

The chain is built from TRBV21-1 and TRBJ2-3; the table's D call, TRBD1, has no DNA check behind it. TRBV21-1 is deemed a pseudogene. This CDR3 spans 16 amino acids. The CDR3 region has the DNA TGTGCCAGCAGCAAAGCGCTTTCCCAGGGCACAGATACGCAGTATTTT. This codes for CASSKALSQGTDTQYF.

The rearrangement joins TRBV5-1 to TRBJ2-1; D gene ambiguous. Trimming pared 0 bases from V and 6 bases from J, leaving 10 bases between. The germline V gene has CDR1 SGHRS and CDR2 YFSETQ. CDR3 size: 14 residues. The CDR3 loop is CASSLAGDLNEQFF. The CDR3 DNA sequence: TGCGCCAGCAGCTTGGCAGGTGACCTCAATGAGCAGTTCTTC.

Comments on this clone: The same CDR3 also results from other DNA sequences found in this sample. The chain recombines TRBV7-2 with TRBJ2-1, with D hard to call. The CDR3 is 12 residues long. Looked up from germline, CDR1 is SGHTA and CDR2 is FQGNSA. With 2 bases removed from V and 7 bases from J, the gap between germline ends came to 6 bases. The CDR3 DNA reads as TGTGCCAGCAGCTTAAGTCGTAATGAGCAGTTCTTC. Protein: CASSLSRNEQFF.

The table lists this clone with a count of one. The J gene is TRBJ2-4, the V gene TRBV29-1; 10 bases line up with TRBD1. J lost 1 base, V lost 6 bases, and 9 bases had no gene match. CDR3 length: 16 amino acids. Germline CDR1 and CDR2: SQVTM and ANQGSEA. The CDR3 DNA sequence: TGCAGCGTGGTACAAGACAGGGGGCCGGCCAAAAACATTCAGTACTTC. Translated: CSVVQDRGPAKNIQYF.